A selection of T cell receptor beta chains follows, all from one sample in a study of graft-versus-host responses after intestinal transplantation. Libraries were prepared by immunoSEQ multiplex PCR; TCRdb keeps only in-frame clonotypes and omits some of them. The table lists several thousand clones, more than 65% of them singletons. Material: ileum tissue, obtained roughly 240 days after intestinal transplantation. These receptors were taken from a human patient who received an intestinal transplant, so some T cells may come from the graft donor. The conserved cysteine and the conserved F or W are not part of the CDR3 here. Fields, in order: CDR3 length, D gene, V gene, J gene, CDR3 protein. The D gene is left open where the match is weak.

len: 14
d_gene: TRBD1
v_gene: TRBV6-6
j_gene: TRBJ1-6
CDR3aa: ASSSGQGGYNSPLH

len: 12
d_gene: .
v_gene: TRBV5-6
j_gene: TRBJ1-1
CDR3aa: ASGVITGNTEAF

len: 12
d_gene: TRBD1
v_gene: TRBV7-6
j_gene: TRBJ1-5
CDR3aa: ASSQSTGDSPQH

len: 11
d_gene: TRBD1
v_gene: TRBV6-1
j_gene: TRBJ2-5
CDR3aa: ARPRTGQETQY

len: 10
d_gene: TRBD1
v_gene: TRBV5-1
j_gene: TRBJ1-2
CDR3aa: ASSFRTGRDT

len: 13
d_gene: TRBD1
v_gene: TRBV7-8
j_gene: TRBJ1-5
CDR3aa: ASSPRTGAGQPQH

len: 13
d_gene: .
v_gene: TRBV5-5
j_gene: TRBJ2-2
CDR3aa: ASSPFWGATGELF

len: 10
d_gene: .
v_gene: TRBV28
j_gene: TRBJ2-1
CDR3aa: ASSLFGSEQF

len: 14
d_gene: .
v_gene: TRBV4-1
j_gene: TRBJ1-5
CDR3aa: ASSQFHRVGLQPQH

len: 13
d_gene: .
v_gene: TRBV18
j_gene: TRBJ1-1
CDR3aa: ASSPNKDRNTEAF

len: 13
d_gene: TRBD2
v_gene: TRBV28
j_gene: TRBJ2-2
CDR3aa: ASSLTSGATGELF

len: 13
d_gene: .
v_gene: TRBV19
j_gene: TRBJ1-5
CDR3aa: ASSIFIDSNQPQH

len: 11
d_gene: .
v_gene: TRBV11-2
j_gene: TRBJ2-5
CDR3aa: ASSWTPQETQY

len: 12
d_gene: .
v_gene: TRBV10-2
j_gene: TRBJ2-5
CDR3aa: ASSLGTLQETQY

len: 12
d_gene: .
v_gene: TRBV19
j_gene: TRBJ2-5
CDR3aa: ASSIDLYPETQY

len: 15
d_gene: .
v_gene: TRBV11-2
j_gene: TRBJ2-1
CDR3aa: ASSLVPILSSYNEQF

len: 17
d_gene: TRBD2
v_gene: TRBV7-6
j_gene: TRBJ2-1
CDR3aa: ASSLVVGGGGASYNEQF

len: 11
d_gene: .
v_gene: TRBV10-3
j_gene: TRBJ2-5
CDR3aa: AITPGLQETQY

len: 12
d_gene: .
v_gene: TRBV21-1
j_gene: TRBJ2-1
CDR3aa: APCGTEPYNEQF

len: 15
d_gene: TRBD1
v_gene: TRBV7-9
j_gene: TRBJ2-3
CDR3aa: ASSLAGDRKVTDTQY

len: 11
d_gene: .
v_gene: TRBV27
j_gene: TRBJ1-1
CDR3aa: AIGENPNTEAF

len: 16
d_gene: TRBD2
v_gene: TRBV18
j_gene: TRBJ2-3
CDR3aa: ASSSPGPTSDFTDTQY

len: 14
d_gene: TRBD2
v_gene: TRBV9
j_gene: TRBJ2-3
CDR3aa: ASSGGLAGGTDTQY

len: 14
d_gene: .
v_gene: TRBV4-2
j_gene: TRBJ2-1
CDR3aa: ASSQVLQGSYNEQF

len: 14
d_gene: .
v_gene: TRBV4-2
j_gene: TRBJ2-1
CDR3aa: ASSQVRQGGYNEQF